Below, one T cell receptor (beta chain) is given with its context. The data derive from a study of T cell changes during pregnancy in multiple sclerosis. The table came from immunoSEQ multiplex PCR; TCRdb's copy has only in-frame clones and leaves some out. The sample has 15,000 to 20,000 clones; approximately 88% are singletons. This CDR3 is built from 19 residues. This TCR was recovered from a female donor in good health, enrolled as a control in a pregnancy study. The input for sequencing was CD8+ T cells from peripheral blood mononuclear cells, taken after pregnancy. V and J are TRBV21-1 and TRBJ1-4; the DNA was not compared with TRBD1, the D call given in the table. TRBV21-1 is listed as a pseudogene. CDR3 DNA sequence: TGTGCCAGCAGCAAAGTCTTCCGGGACAGGGTTCCTCCTAATGAAAAACTGTTTTTT. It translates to CASSKVFRDRVPPNEKLFF.